This T cell receptor (beta chain) stems from a study of a mutant IDH1 vaccine in newly diagnosed glioma. Study information: Commencement of vaccination occurred 4-6 weeks following radiotherapy alone, or concurrently with temozolomide cycles. Patients under treatment included about 62% males and approximately 38% females and had a mean age of about 37 years.

Time point meaning: week 35, safety follow-up. Each dose of the vaccine consisted of 300 ug of mutant IDH1 20-mer peptide, with topical imiquimod. Concerning this clone itself: Its specificity is not known.

Method: immunoSEQ multiplex PCR; TCRdb's copy keeps in-frame clones and lacks some. The sample lists about 69,000 clones, more than 75% seen once, with roughly 2% in the top ten. The receptor comes from a young man with glioma. This sample comprised PBMCs, obtained from a glioma patient whose treatment included an IDH1 peptide vaccine.

DNA for the CDR3: TGTGCCAGTAGTGTCAACTTGAACACTGAAGCTTTCTTT. Its protein is CASSVNLNTEAFF. The rearrangement uses TRBV19 and TRBJ1-1; D call uncertain. V was trimmed by 5 bases and J by 0 bases, leaving 7 bases between them. The CDR3 sequence is 13 residues long. Germline V gene lookup returns CDR1 LNHDA and CDR2 SQIVND (reference sequence).